These 10 T cell receptor beta chains were all obtained from the same sample, sequenced in a study of T cell changes during pregnancy in multiple sclerosis. Sequenced by immunoSEQ multiplex PCR; TCRdb stores in-frame clones only, minus some. The data hold about 33,000 clones, with around 90% observed a single time. Sequencing used CD4+ T cells from peripheral blood mononuclear cells, obtained in the third trimester of pregnancy. Receptor source: a female donor in good health, enrolled as a control in a pregnancy study.

The chain couples TRBV19 to TRBJ1-5, with 8 bases aligning to TRBD1. V lost 7 bases, J lost 5 bases, and 13 bases stayed unmatched. Germline V gene data show CDR1 as LNHDA and CDR2 as SQIVND (reference sequence). The CDR3 runs to 16 residues. DNA for the CDR3: TGTGCCAGTAACAAATACGGACAGGGTGTGGATCAGCCCCAGCATTTT. Translating it yields CASNKYGQGVDQPQHF.

The V and J genes are TRBV27 and TRBJ1-5; 8 nucleotides match TRBD1. From germline, CDR1 is MNHEY and CDR2 SMNVEV (reference sequence). The V gene end was trimmed by 6 bases and the J gene end by 5 bases; junction bases not matched to a gene: 3. The CDR3 covers 13 residues. The CDR3 DNA follows: TGTGCCAGCAGAACAGGGGGTCATCAGCCCCAGCATTTT. Its protein product is CASRTGGHQPQHF.

As concerns this clone: Germline and junction disagree at one end, which may indicate a read error. The DNA of the CDR3 is TGTGCTAGCAGCTTAGTAATTTGGGGACTTCCGAACACAGATACGCAGTATTTT. Translation gives CASSLVIWGLPNTDTQYF. The rearrangement uses TRBV7-7 and TRBJ2-3, with D possibly TRBD2 on 6 matching bases. CDR3 length equals 18 residues. The germline gives CDR1 SSHAT, CDR2 FNYEAQ (reference sequence).

There are a few counts of this clone. This chain links TRBV27 with TRBJ2-2; D remains unclear. V lost 7 bases, J lost 0 bases, and 9 bases lay in between. CDR3 length: 14 amino acids. Germline lookup yields CDR1 MNHEY and CDR2 SMNVEV (reference sequence). In DNA form, the CDR3 reads TGTGCCAGCACCGTCGAGGCGAACACCGGGGAGCTGTTTTTT. This translates into CASTVEANTGELFF.

In its sample, this clone was seen once. This chain joins TRBV6-1 and TRBJ2-5, with 8 nucleotides matching TRBD2. Germline CDR1 reads MNHNS; CDR2 reads SASEGT. After removal of 6 bases from V and 5 bases from J, the junction contained 8 bases not matched to a gene. The CDR3 is made up of 14 amino acids. In DNA, the CDR3 is TGTGCCAGCAGCGCTCGGGGGGGCCGGGAGACCCAGTACTTC. This encodes CASSARGGRETQYF.

This clone was detected once. The rearrangement links TRBV7-9 to TRBJ2-3, with a weak D call TRBD2 (5 bases). The V gene lost 5 bases and the J gene lost 8 bases, with 14 bases spanning the gap. CDR1 is SEHNR and CDR2 is FQNEAQ in the germline V gene (reference sequence). The CDR3 is 13 amino acids. CDR3 sequence reads: CASSVPVRATQYF. The DNA of the CDR3 is TGTGCCAGCAGCGTTCCGGTGAGGGCTACGCAGTATTTT. Using reference TRBV7-9 and TRBJ2-3 for the parts outside the CDR3, the full variable domain is DTGVSQNPRHKITKRGQNVTFRCDPISEHNRLYWYRQTLGQGPEFLTYFQNEAQLEKSRLLSDRFSAERPKGSFSTLEIQRTEQGDSAMYLCASSVPVRATQYFGPGTRLTVL.

This chain links TRBV7-9 with TRBJ1-2; TRBD1 matches 8 bases. CDR1 is SEHNR and CDR2 is FQNEAQ in the germline V gene (reference sequence). The CDR3 is 16 residues long. V shed 6 bases, J shed 2 bases, and the junction held 11 bases outside the gene matches. The CDR3 here is CASSYTGTGRNYGYTF. The CDR3 DNA reads as TGTGCCAGCAGTTATACCGGGACAGGACGAAACTATGGCTACACCTTC.

Notes on this clone: One end of the junction varies from germline; a read error may be responsible. J is TRBJ1-2 and V is TRBV11-1, with D perhaps matching TRBD1 (6 bases). Germline assignment: CDR1 SGHAT and CDR2 FQDESV (reference sequence). This CDR3 region has 13 residues. The CDR3 DNA is TGTGCCAGCAGCCCGAGGGGGTACTATGGCCACACCTTC. Translated: CASSPRGYYGHTF.

The chain combines TRBV4-2 with TRBJ2-3, with 13 nucleotides matching TRBD2. The trim removed 0 bases at V and 8 bases at J, leaving 2 bases unmatched. In germline, CDR1 is LGHNA, CDR2 YNFKEQ. This CDR3 has 15 amino acids. The CDR3 is CASSQDTSGGATQYF. The DNA for the CDR3 is TGTGCCAGCAGCCAAGATACTAGCGGGGGGGCTACGCAGTATTTT.

The rearrangement joins TRBV28 to TRBJ2-5; possible D gene TRBD1, 7 bases. The CDR3 is 15 residues long. From germline, CDR1 is MDHEN and CDR2 SYDVKM. V was shortened by 7 bases and J by 8 bases, with 23 bases between the two germline ends. This CDR3 is CASTLQGGNQKTQYF. The CDR3 DNA follows: TGTGCCAGCACTCTCCAGGGGGGAAACCAGAAAACCCAGTACTTC.